A single sample gave rise to the 15 T cell receptor beta chains below, sequenced in a study of technical replicates of blood from several donors (dated by TCRdb to about 2017). Libraries were made using the immunoSEQ multiplex PCR assay. TCRdb took this table from immuneACCESS and kept in-frame rearrangements with V and J called. Such tables lack part of the clones; where checked against another copy, unresolved V genes explain under half of the gap, and the rest is unexplained. The sample yields about 82,000 clones; approximately 96% were counted once. Of the sample, about 0.41% is held by the ten largest clones. The sequencing sample was made of T cells isolated from PBMCs. These receptors all stem from a human donor in good health.

The V and J genes are TRBV14 and TRBJ1-5; D call uncertain. Trimming removed 2 bases from V and 0 bases from J, with 2 bases in between. The germline CDR1 and CDR2 sequences are SGHDN and FVKESK. This CDR3 has 13 amino acids. The CDR3 sequence: CASSQYSNQPQHF. CDR3 DNA: TGTGCCAGCAGCCAATATAGCAATCAGCCCCAGCATTTT.

The chain links TRBV6-5 to TRBJ1-2; 10 positions agree with TRBD1. Per germline, CDR1 MNHEY and CDR2 SVGAGI. The V segment lost 0 bases and the J segment 6 bases; nucleotides outside the gene matches: 7. The CDR3 is 16 residues long. The CDR3 here is CASSYSGQGYFDGYTF. The CDR3 coding sequence is TGTGCCAGCAGTTACTCGGGACAGGGGTATTTCGATGGCTACACCTTC.

The V gene is TRBV30, the J gene TRBJ2-7; TRBD2 might be the D (5 bases). Trimming took off 1 base at V and 0 bases at J, with 19 bases between the two ends. From germline, CDR1 is GTSNPN and CDR2 SVGIG (reference sequence). The CDR3 spans 17 residues. CDR3 residues: CAWSGGLAQTFSYEQYF. In DNA, the CDR3 is TGTGCCTGGAGTGGGGGTCTAGCCCAAACTTTCTCCTACGAGCAGTACTTC.

The chain employs TRBV5-5 and TRBJ2-5; TRBD2 agrees at 8 bases. The trim removed 4 bases at V and 4 bases at J, leaving 6 bases unmatched. Germline V CDR1 and CDR2: SGHKS, YYEKEE (reference sequence). The CDR3 loop spans 14 amino acids. The CDR3 nucleotides are TGTGCCAGCAGCCGCTGGACTAGCCCAGAGACCCAGTACTTC. Protein: CASSRWTSPETQYF.

The chain couples TRBV6-6 to TRBJ2-1; 7 bases match TRBD1. The CDR3 is made up of 15 amino acids. V lost 7 bases, J lost 0 bases, and 6 bases stayed unmatched. In germline, CDR1 is MNHNY, CDR2 SVGAGI (reference sequence). In DNA, the CDR3 is TGTGCCAGCAACCCGACAGGGAGCTCCTACAATGAGCAGTTCTTC. Residues: CASNPTGSSYNEQFF.

The genes are TRBV6-5 and TRBJ2-1; 8 nucleotides agree with TRBD2. The CDR3 totals 15 residues. The V segment lost 5 bases and the J segment 10 bases; nucleotides outside the gene matches: 13. From germline, CDR1 is MNHEY and CDR2 SVGAGI. CDR3 sequence reads: CASSPEVNGRVEQFF. Written as DNA, the CDR3 is TGTGCCAGCAGTCCCGAGGTCAACGGGAGGGTCGAGCAGTTCTTC.

The chain combines TRBV28 with TRBJ2-1; 10 bases agree with TRBD2. The CDR3 is 15 residues long. CDR1 is MDHEN and CDR2 is SYDVKM in the germline V gene. V was pared by 5 bases and J by 7 bases, with 8 bases of the junction left unmatched. CDR3 nucleotides: TGTGCCAGCAGTATTCTAGCGGGAGTATCAAATGAGCAGTTCTTC. As protein: CASSILAGVSNEQFF.

This clone was observed a few times. The chain carries TRBV7-2 and TRBJ2-4; 12 bases agree with TRBD2. CDR3 length equals 16 residues. The germline CDR1 and CDR2 sequences are SGHTA and FQGNSA. The V and J ends lost 4 bases and 0 bases, in that order; junction bases with no gene match: 1. The CDR3 is CASSSGLAGAKNIQYF. The CDR3 region has the DNA TGTGCCAGCAGCTCGGGACTAGCGGGAGCCAAAAACATTCAGTACTTC. Drawing the rest from reference TRBV7-2 and TRBJ2-4, the complete variable domain is GAGVSQSPSNKVTEKGKDVELRCDPISGHTALYWYRQSLGQGLEFLIYFQGNSAPDKSGLPSDRFSAERTGGSVSTLTIQRTQQEDSAVYLCASSSGLAGAKNIQYFGAGTRLSVL.

The chain couples TRBV30 to TRBJ2-3; D perhaps matches TRBD1 (6 bases). Trimming cost V 5 bases and J 2 bases, with 14 bases left between them. The CDR3 is 14 residues long. Germline V CDR1 and CDR2: GTSNPN, SVGIG (reference sequence). The CDR3 coding sequence is TGTGCCTGGGAGGGGGTAGCGTTCACAGATACGCAGTATTTT. This codes for CAWEGVAFTDTQYF.

The chain recombines TRBV18 with TRBJ1-2; 11 bases line up with TRBD1. Losses at the gene ends were 3 bases for V and 6 bases for J; bases not matched to a gene: 3. This CDR3 comprises 14 residues. The germline CDR1 and CDR2 sequences are KGHSH and LQKENI. CDR3 sequence reads: CASSPGQGVDGYTF. The CDR3 coding sequence is TGTGCCAGCTCACCGGGACAGGGGGTCGATGGCTACACCTTC.

The V gene is TRBV2, the J gene TRBJ2-7, with 9 bases that match TRBD2. Per germline, CDR1 SNHLY and CDR2 FYNNEI. The CDR3 covers 17 residues. Trimming removed 5 bases from V and 1 base from J; junction bases left unmatched: 12. DNA for the CDR3: TGTGCCAGCAGTTACTGGACTAGCGACTTCTGGTCCTACGAGCAGTACTTC. Protein: CASSYWTSDFWSYEQYF.

This rearrangement joins TRBV29-1 to TRBJ2-5; 10 positions match TRBD2. This CDR3 is 14 amino acids long. V was clipped by 1 base and J by 4 bases; unmatched bases: 3. Germline values: CDR1 SQVTM, CDR2 ANQGSEA. CDR3 DNA sequence: TGCAGCGTTGAAGCTAGCGGGAGTCGAGAGACCCAGTACTTC. The encoded protein is CSVEASGSRETQYF.

The chain links TRBV28 to TRBJ2-5, with 7 nucleotides matching TRBD1. The CDR3 has 14 residues. J lost 1 base, V lost 6 bases, and 5 bases had no gene match. Germline V lookup: CDR1 MDHEN, CDR2 SYDVKM. CDR3 DNA sequence: TGTGCCAGCAGAGGGGGCCCAACCCAAGAGACCCAGTACTTC. This translates into CASRGGPTQETQYF. Full variable domain (missing parts from reference TRBV28 and TRBJ2-5): DVKVTQSSRYLVKRTGEKVFLECVQDMDHENMFWYRQDPGLGLRLIYFSYDVKMKEKGDIPEGYSVSREKKERFSLILESASTNQTSMYLCASRGGPTQETQYFGPGTRLLVL.

The chain combines TRBV4-3 with TRBJ2-1; TRBD2 agrees at 7 bases. The CDR3 length is 14 residues. CDR1 LGHNA and CDR2 YSLEER come from the germline V gene. Losses at the gene ends were 1 base for V and 7 bases for J; bases not matched to a gene: 4. CDR3 protein: CASSQAGRANEQFF. CDR3 nucleotide sequence: TGCGCCAGCAGCCAAGCAGGGAGGGCGAATGAGCAGTTCTTC.

The chain employs TRBV9 and TRBJ2-7; 7 bases agree with TRBD2. After removal of 0 bases from V and 6 bases from J, the junction contained 12 bases not matched to a gene. In germline, CDR1 is SGDLS, CDR2 YYNGEE. CDR3 length: 16 amino acids. This CDR3 is CASSVGVAGGVSEQYF. The CDR3 DNA sequence: TGTGCCAGCAGCGTAGGGGTAGCGGGCGGTGTGAGCGAGCAGTACTTC. Supplemented by reference TRBV9 and TRBJ2-7, the full variable domain reads DSGVTQTPKHLITATGQRVTLRCSPRSGDLSVYWYQQSLDQGLQFLIQYYNGEERAKGNILERFSAQQFPDLHSELNLSSLELGDSALYFCASSVGVAGGVSEQYFGPGTRLTVT.